Included here is one T cell receptor (beta chain) sequence, with context. Its target is not known. This sample was included in a study of response to subunit inactivated influenza vaccine. Germline loops: CDR1 SGHTA, CDR2 FQGNSA. J gave up 3 bases and V 5 bases, and 3 bases lay outside the gene matches. The CDR3 spans 14 residues. Study results and caveats: The study's authors posited that every seasonal influenza vaccination enlists few new T cells.

Via MiXCR, TCRdb re-called the RT-PCR reads, giving one row per CDR3 protein. The repertoire includes 200,000 to 300,000 distinct CDR3 sequences, more than 10% of them detected once, and approximately 7.8% sits in the top ten. The sequences come from non-naive T cells sorted from PBMCs, collected 14 to 15 days before vaccination. The J gene is TRBJ2-3, the V gene TRBV7-2, with 9 positions matching TRBD1. The source is a man in his fifties who received an inactivated influenza vaccine. The CDR3 sequence: CASSRDRATDTQYF. CDR3 in DNA: TGTGCCAGCAGCCGGGACAGGGCTACAGATACGCAGTATTTT. Filled out from reference TRBV7-2 and TRBJ2-3, the complete variable domain reads GAGVSQSPSNKVTEKGKDVELRCDPISGHTALYWYRQSLGQGLEFLIYFQGNSAPDKSGLPSDRFSAERTGGSVSTLTIQRTQQEDSAVYLCASSRDRATDTQYFGPGTRLTVL.